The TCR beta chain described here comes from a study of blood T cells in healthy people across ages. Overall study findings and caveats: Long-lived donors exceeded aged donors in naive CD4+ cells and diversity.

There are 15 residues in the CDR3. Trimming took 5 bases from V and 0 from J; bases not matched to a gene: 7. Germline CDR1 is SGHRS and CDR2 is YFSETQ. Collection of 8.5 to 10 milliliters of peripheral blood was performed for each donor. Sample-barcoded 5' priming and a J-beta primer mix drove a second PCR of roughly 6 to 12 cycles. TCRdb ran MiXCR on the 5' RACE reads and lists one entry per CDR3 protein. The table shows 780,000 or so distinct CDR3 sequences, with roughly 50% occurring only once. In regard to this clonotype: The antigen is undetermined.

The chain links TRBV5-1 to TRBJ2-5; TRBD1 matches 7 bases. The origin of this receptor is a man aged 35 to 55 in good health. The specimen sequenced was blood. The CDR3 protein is CASRPIGTDQETQYF. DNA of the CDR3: TGCGCCAGCAGGCCTATTGGGACAGACCAAGAGACCCAGTACTTC.